These T cell receptor beta chains were read from a single sample in a study of identical twins. TCRdb processed the 5' RACE reads anew with MiXCR; each CDR3 protein has one entry. The data hold around 690,000 distinct CDR3 sequences, with 21% observed a single time. The sample was also reused in another study, on T cells expressing NK-cell markers.

Sequences were obtained from PBMCs. The receptor set was obtained from a woman under 30 in good health. Each CDR3 is given with its conserved first and last residue. D genes are given only for firm matches. Expanded clones get a size class; other rows say once, few or many, or leave the size out.

.,TRBV7-2,TRBJ1-5,.,CASSLAGGSSNQPQHF,TGTGCCAGCAGCTTAGCTGGGGGTAGTAGCAATCAGCCCCAGCATTTT
.,TRBV20-1,TRBJ1-2,.,CSAEGTAPYGYTF,TGCAGTGCTGAGGGTACGGCCCCCTATGGCTACACCTTC
.,TRBV19,TRBJ1-1,few,CAVLGWGRSEAFF,TGTGCCGTTCTGGGGTGGGGTCGGTCTGAAGCTTTCTTT
.,TRBV12-3/TRBV12-4,TRBJ1-5,many,CASSSRYSNQPQHF,TGTGCCAGCAGTTCAAGGTATAGCAATCAGCCCCAGCATTTT
.,TRBV11-2,TRBJ2-1,few,CASSLMGPHGPNEQFF,TGTGCCAGCAGCTTAATGGGTCCCCACGGGCCTAATGAGCAGTTCTTC
.,TRBV9,TRBJ2-7,few,CASTPTGIGYEQYF,TGTGCCAGCACTCCAACAGGGATCGGCTACGAGCAGTACTTC
TRBD1,TRBV7-9,TRBJ1-2,.,CASSSVTGVGDYGYTF,TGTGCCAGCAGCTCGGTTACAGGGGTTGGTGACTATGGCTACACCTTC
.,TRBV4-1,TRBJ2-7,few,CASSQVDSGYEQYF,TGCGCCAGCAGCCAAGTTGACAGTGGATACGAGCAGTACTTC
TRBD2,TRBV7-9,TRBJ2-2,.,CASSGTSGDNTGELFF,TGTGCCAGCAGCGGGACTAGCGGGGATAACACCGGGGAGCTGTTTTTT
.,TRBV5-1,TRBJ2-3,once,CASSSLELGNTDTQYF,TGCGCCAGCAGCTCCCTTGAACTAGGAAACACAGATACGCAGTATTTT
TRBD2,TRBV2,TRBJ2-7,.,CASTSPGGFSYEQYF,TGTGCCAGCACATCCCCGGGAGGGTTCTCCTACGAGCAGTACTTC
.,TRBV5-8,TRBJ2-5,.,CASSLSLLQETQYF,TGTGCCAGCAGCTTGTCTTTACTTCAAGAGACCCAGTACTTC
.,TRBV13,TRBJ1-5,.,CASSQGGPSNQPQHF,TGTGCCAGCAGCCAAGGGGGGCCAAGCAATCAGCCCCAGCATTTT
TRBD2,TRBV5-1,TRBJ2-1,.,CASSLGLAGDNNEQFF,TGCGCCAGCAGCCTAGGACTAGCGGGCGATAACAATGAGCAGTTCTTC
TRBD1,TRBV7-8,TRBJ2-1,.,CASSPPGQGVYEQFF,TGTGCCAGCAGCCCTCCGGGACAGGGCGTCTATGAGCAGTTCTTC
.,TRBV3-1,TRBJ2-7,.,CASSPRDWPPEQYF,TGTGCCAGCAGCCCCCGGGACTGGCCTCCCGAGCAGTACTTC
.,TRBV5-1,TRBJ2-2,many,CASSRTDGELFF,TGCGCCAGCAGCCGGACTGATGGGGAGCTGTTTTTT
.,TRBV20-1,TRBJ2-7,once,CSAPGDGTYEQYF,TGCAGTGCTCCGGGGGATGGAACCTACGAGCAGTACTTC
.,TRBV10-3,TRBJ1-6,many,CAIREGRGSPLHF,TGTGCCATCAGGGAGGGACGAGGGTCACCCCTCCACTTT
TRBD1,TRBV7-2,TRBJ1-1,few,CASSGDREAFF,TGTGCCAGCAGCGGGGACAGGGAAGCTTTCTTT
TRBD2,TRBV10-3,TRBJ2-2,few,CAISGLAGDTGELFF,TGTGCCATCAGTGGCCTAGCGGGAGACACCGGGGAGCTGTTTTTT
.,TRBV20-1,TRBJ1-2,few,CSAGEQGGSYGYTF,TGCAGTGCGGGAGAGCAGGGAGGGTCCTATGGCTACACCTTC
.,TRBV7-2,TRBJ1-1,.,CASRAGAGSNTEAFF,TGTGCCAGCAGGGCAGGGGCAGGGTCTAACACTGAAGCTTTCTTT
.,TRBV5-1,TRBJ1-1,few,CASSLLQKNTEAFF,TGCGCCAGCAGCTTGTTGCAGAAGAACACTGAAGCTTTCTTT
.,TRBV10-3,TRBJ2-1,.,CASQGHSAGSVNEQFF,TGTGCCTCCCAGGGCCACTCGGCGGGATCGGTCAATGAGCAGTTCTTC
TRBD1,TRBV4-2,TRBJ2-7,.,CASSHTPQGPYEQYF,TGTGCCAGCAGCCATACTCCACAGGGGCCCTACGAGCAGTACTTC
TRBD2,TRBV7-2,TRBJ2-7,.,CASSEALAGAYEQYF,TGTGCCAGCAGCGAAGCACTAGCGGGAGCCTACGAGCAGTACTTC
.,TRBV7-9,TRBJ2-7,few,CASSLRGTHEQYF,TGTGCCAGCAGCTTACGGGGGACCCACGAGCAGTACTTC
TRBD2,TRBV2,TRBJ2-1,few,CASSGTSGEQFF,TGTGCCAGCAGTGGGACTAGCGGGGAGCAGTTCTTC
.,TRBV4-1,TRBJ2-3,many,CASSQQGASDTQYF,TGCGCCAGCAGCCAACAGGGTGCGTCAGATACGCAGTATTTT
TRBD1,TRBV13,TRBJ2-7,.,CASRDGTDEQYF,TGTGCCAGCAGAGACGGGACAGACGAGCAGTACTTC
.,TRBV14,TRBJ2-2,.,CASSHVRGGELFF,TGTGCCAGCAGCCACGTCAGGGGTGGGGAGCTGTTTTTT